Included here is one T cell receptor beta chain sequence, with context. What it recognizes is unknown. The CDR3 covers 17 residues. Germline V gene lookup returns CDR1 MGHDK and CDR2 SYGVNS. Trimming at V came to 2 bases and at J to 4 bases, leaving 12 bases not matched to a gene. The authors obtained over 98% purity in all sorted populations. The source of the sample is a study of beta chain features in type 1 diabetes. Overall study findings and caveats: VDJ junctions from type 1 diabetes patients carried fewer insertions and larger deletions. In all four CD4+ subsets, TCRB CDR3 length was significantly, moderately reduced in type 1 diabetes. The naive, central memory and Treg TCRB repertoires of patients appeared to be more similar to one another than those of healthy donors.

Expressed TCRB transcripts got sequenced, as all isolated RNA was reverse transcribed. Measured with immunoSEQ multiplex PCR; TCRdb has only the in-frame clones, and not every one. This table has hundreds of thousands of clones, around 15% appearing once. The receptor was derived from a man younger than 30 in good health. The chain couples TRBV25-1 to TRBJ1-2, with 8 positions matching TRBD1. The sequenced sample consisted of naive CD4+ T cells from blood. This CDR3 is CASSEPHGQGRLYGYTF. CDR3 DNA: TGTGCCAGCAGTGAACCCCACGGACAGGGTCGGCTCTATGGCTACACCTTC.